This note documents a single T cell receptor (beta chain) sequence. This receptor's antigen is unknown. Within one base of it there is no much larger clone, and no base qualities were kept. The intended sense of this specimen's treatment or condition label: in vitro stimulation with specific CMV peptide epitopes to enrich CMV-specific T cells. The data originate from a study of T cell repertoires in cytomegalovirus infection (dated by TCRdb to between 2017 and 2020). The study in broad terms: Alongside well-studied HLA-B-restricted epitopes, the peptide stimulations were aimed at recently identified HLA-C-restricted CMV epitopes, whose presentation resists viral immunomodulation. The HLA type of each donor mattered for the analysis, because public TCR beta signatures pointed to carriage of CMV infection along with the matching HLA type.

General study outcomes and caveats: The ex vivo response was dominated by HLA-C-restricted CMV-specific TCR beta clonotypes, which also provided the single most frequent clonotype in two of eight donors. In both this cohort and an independent cohort of some 380 donors, the cumulative frequency of public TCR beta family members distinguished carriers of CMV infection plus the relevant HLA type.

Counted from cysteine to phenylalanine, this CDR3 has 14 amino acids. The read is trimmed to its CDR3 DNA, 42 bases read in frame from base 1. Sequences MNHEY (CDR1) and SVGEGT (CDR2) are obtained from the germline V gene. Cut back by 5 bases and 6 bases, the V and J ends lie 14 bases apart. The reads were generated on an Illumina HiSeq 1500. TCRdb trimmed the raw reads at Q25, called clones with MiXCR and kept productive beta chains. Under each unique CDR3 protein, matching rows form one entry showing the most common genes and DNA. The sample has just under 500,000 distinct CDR3 sequences on record, roughly 34% of them singletons. The ten largest make up under 20% of the sample.

The sequence joins TRBV6-2 or TRBV6-3 to TRBJ2-1, and perhaps TRBD2 as D gene, on 5 matching bases. This TCR derives from a human donor in good health (CMV status not recorded). Some clones in this sample may be carry-over from other donors' samples. Sequences were derived from cultured PBMCs, sampled from culture after CMV antigen stimulation. The CDR3 corresponds to CASSEGAYINEQFF. The bases are TGTGCCAGCAGTGAGGGAGCCTATATCAATGAGCAGTTCTTC.